The next 25 T cell receptor beta chains were all read from a single sample in a study of blood T cell repertoires in COVID-19. TCRdb's table, derived via immunoSEQ multiplex PCR, lists solely in-frame clones and lacks some. The table records roughly 50,000 clones, roughly 90% of them present only once. Source material: peripheral blood. The receptors were gathered from a human donor in a cohort sampled during active COVID-19.

The chain combines TRBV24-1 with TRBJ2-1; 9 bases agree with TRBD2. The CDR3 is made up of 14 amino acids. V was pared by 4 bases and J by 10 bases, with 7 bases of the junction left unmatched. Germline V lookup: CDR1 KGHDR, CDR2 SFDVKD. The CDR3 region has the DNA TGTGCCACCAGTGAGAGGTCTAGCGGGACCGAGCAGTTCTTC. Translated: CATSERSSGTEQFF.

The chain has TRBV6-5 and TRBJ2-7, with 9 nucleotides matching TRBD1. The CDR3 length is 14 residues. V was pared by 5 bases and J by 2 bases, with 4 bases of the junction left unmatched. Germline CDR1 and CDR2: MNHEY and SVGAGI. The CDR3 sequence is CASSKDRGTYEQYF. The DNA for the CDR3 is TGTGCCAGCAGTAAGGACAGGGGCACCTACGAGCAGTACTTC.

CDR3 nucleotide sequence: TGTGCCAGCAGTGTGCTGCAGGGTAACACTGAAGCTTTCTTT. Protein sequence: CASSVLQGNTEAFF. V is TRBV2 and J is TRBJ1-1, with D perhaps TRBD1 (5 bases). The CDR3 has 14 amino acids. Germline CDR1 and CDR2: SNHLY and FYNNEI. The ends were cut back, 4 bases at V and 2 bases at J, with 11 bases in the middle. The full variable domain, in which reference TRBV2 and TRBJ1-1 provide the parts outside the CDR3, is EPEVTQTPSHQVTQMGQEVILRCVPISNHLYFYWYRQILGQKVEFLVSFYNNEISEKSEIFDDQFSVERPDGSNFTLKIRSTKLEDSAMYFCASSVLQGNTEAFFGQGTRLTVV.

The DNA for the CDR3 is TGTGCCAGCAGCCTAAGCGGTCTAGAGACCCAGTACTTC. Its protein is CASSLSGLETQYF. The V gene is TRBV9, the J gene TRBJ2-5; maybe TRBD2 (5 bases). Germline assignment: CDR1 SGDLS and CDR2 YYNGEE. V gave up 4 bases and J gave up 4 bases, with 11 bases separating them. This CDR3 contains 13 residues.

A single count supports this clone. The V and J genes are TRBV5-1 and TRBJ2-3; 13 nucleotides match TRBD2. CDR3 length equals 17 residues. The J segment lost 8 bases and the V segment lost 4 bases, leaving 13 bases of the junction unmatched. Germline V gene lookup returns CDR1 SGHRS and CDR2 YFSETQ. The CDR3 region has the DNA TGCGCCAGCAGCCCGTCCGCGACTAGCGGGGGGCGTGTTACGCAGTATTTT. Translation gives CASSPSATSGGRVTQYF.

V usage is TRBV5-1 and J usage is TRBJ2-5; weak D call: TRBD1 (5 bases). The germline V gene encodes CDR1 SGHRS and CDR2 YFSETQ. The length of the CDR3 is 14 residues. With 2 bases removed from V and 3 bases from J, the gap between germline ends came to 11 bases. CDR3 protein: CASSLSQAEETQYF. The DNA for the CDR3 is TGCGCCAGCAGCTTATCACAGGCCGAAGAGACCCAGTACTTC.

This chain joins TRBV7-2 and TRBJ2-5; 7 bases are a match to TRBD1. J lost 5 bases, V lost 3 bases, and 3 bases had no gene match. Germline-derived CDR1 and CDR2 are SGHTA and FQGNSA. The CDR3 extends over 13 amino acids. Here the CDR3 reads CASSLNRGETQYF. The CDR3 DNA reads TGTGCCAGCAGCTTGAACAGGGGTGAGACCCAGTACTTC.

The chain joins TRBV18 to TRBJ2-3; 13 positions match TRBD2. From germline, CDR1 is KGHSH and CDR2 LQKENI. Losses at the gene ends were 1 base for V and 6 bases for J; bases not matched to a gene: 4. This CDR3 region has 16 residues. The CDR3 DNA sequence: TGTGCCAGCTCACCACTACTAGCGGGGGGGCAGGATACGCAGTATTTT. Amino acids: CASSPLLAGGQDTQYF.

This clone was seen only a few times. The V and J genes are TRBV27 and TRBJ2-7; D gene uncertain. Germline-derived CDR1 and CDR2 are MNHEY and SMNVEV (reference sequence). The CDR3 has 13 amino acids. Trimming pared 2 bases from V and 2 bases from J, leaving 7 bases between. The CDR3 loop is CASSLEVAYEQYF. CDR3 coding DNA: TGTGCCAGCAGTTTAGAGGTCGCCTACGAGCAGTACTTC.

The chain has TRBV7-9 and TRBJ2-7, with TRBD2 matching over 8 bases. V trimming: 2 bases; J trimming: 2 bases; junction bases outside the gene matches: 2. Germline CDR1 and CDR2: SEHNR and FQNEAQ (reference sequence). The CDR3 is 14 residues long. CDR3: CASSLHGGAYEQYF. In nucleotides, the CDR3 is TGTGCCAGCAGCTTACACGGGGGGGCCTACGAGCAGTACTTC.

CDR3 coding DNA: TGTGCCAGCAGCCCTGCCGGGACAGACTACACTGAAGCTTTCTTT. Protein sequence: CASSPAGTDYTEAFF. The chain joins TRBV7-2 to TRBJ1-1; TRBD1 agrees at 7 bases. V dropped 5 bases and J dropped 3; count of bases not matched to a gene: 9. Germline-derived CDR1 and CDR2 are SGHTA and FQGNSA. The length of the CDR3 is 15 residues.

V usage is TRBV19 and J usage is TRBJ2-4; 12 bases fit TRBD1. In germline, CDR1 is LNHDA, CDR2 SQIVND (reference sequence). The trim removed 6 bases at V and 7 bases at J, leaving 10 bases unmatched. The CDR3 sequence is 16 residues long. CDR3 amino acids: CASRAGTGGRFNIQYF. The CDR3, as DNA: TGTGCCAGTAGAGCCGGGACAGGGGGCAGGTTCAACATTCAGTACTTC. Using reference TRBV19 and TRBJ2-4 for the parts outside the CDR3, the full variable domain is DGGITQSPKYLFRKEGQNVTLSCEQNLNHDAMYWYRQDPGQGLRLIYYSQIVNDFQKGDIAEGYSVSREKKESFPLTVTSAQKNPTAFYLCASRAGTGGRFNIQYFGAGTRLSVL.

This rearrangement joins TRBV6-2 or TRBV6-3 to TRBJ2-7; TRBD1 matches 11 bases. V gave up 6 bases and J gave up 9 bases; unmatched junction bases: 10. The CDR3 is 14 residues long. Germline assignment: CDR1 MNHEY and CDR2 SVGEGT. The CDR3 DNA is TGTGCCAGCAGCCCCGGACAGGGGGCTGTTAGGCAGTACTTC. This gives the protein CASSPGQGAVRQYF.

CDR3 sequence reads: CASSIGTLETQYF. The CDR3 DNA reads as TGTGCCAGTAGTATTGGGACACTGGAGACCCAGTACTTC. This chain links TRBV19 with TRBJ2-5, with a tentative D call TRBD1 (6 bases). The V gene's germline CDR1 is LNHDA and CDR2 SQIVND (reference sequence). V was shortened by 3 bases and J by 5 bases, with 10 bases between the two germline ends. This CDR3 is 13 amino acids long. The full variable domain, rest sourced from reference TRBV19 and TRBJ2-5, is DGGITQSPKYLFRKEGQNVTLSCEQNLNHDAMYWYRQDPGQGLRLIYYSQIVNDFQKGDIAEGYSVSREKKESFPLTVTSAQKNPTAFYLCASSIGTLETQYFGPGTRLLVL.

The J gene is TRBJ1-3, the V gene TRBV11-2; unclear D gene. The CDR3 runs 13 residues. The germline CDR1 and CDR2 sequences are SGHAT and FQNNGV. The V and J ends lost 5 bases and 1 base respectively, with 6 bases between them. The DNA of the CDR3 is TGTGCCAGCAGCCTGCGGTCTGGAAACACCATATATTTT. Its translation: CASSLRSGNTIYF.

This chain links TRBV5-1 with TRBJ1-5, with D hard to call. V was pared by 2 bases and J by 4 bases, with 7 bases between. CDR1 and CDR2 from the germline V gene are SGHRS and YFSETQ. CDR3 size: 13 residues. The CDR3 is CASSFGQNQPQHF. The CDR3 DNA follows: TGCGCCAGCAGCTTCGGTCAAAATCAGCCCCAGCATTTT.

This chain connects TRBV6-5 to TRBJ2-7, with 11 bases fitting TRBD2. The CDR3 is 15 amino acids. Germline V gene data show CDR1 as MNHEY and CDR2 as SVGAGI. Germline trimming cut 6 bases from V and 7 bases from J; bases unmatched to any gene: 11. The CDR3 sequence is CASRHSGGDLREQYF. The CDR3 nucleotides are TGTGCCAGCAGACATAGCGGGGGGGACCTTAGAGAGCAGTACTTC.

V and J are TRBV7-9 and TRBJ1-1; TRBD1 agrees at 9 bases. The CDR3 is 15 residues long. Germline trimming cut 5 bases from V and 4 bases from J; bases unmatched to any gene: 8. Germline CDR1 and CDR2: SEHNR and FQNEAQ (reference sequence). DNA for the CDR3: TGTGCCAGCAGCGCAACCGGGACAGGGACCACTGAAGCTTTCTTT. Its translation is CASSATGTGTTEAFF. The whole variable domain, remainder taken from reference TRBV7-9 and TRBJ1-1, is DTGVSQNPRHKITKRGQNVTFRCDPISEHNRLYWYRQTLGQGPEFLTYFQNEAQLEKSRLLSDRFSAERPKGSFSTLEIQRTEQGDSAMYLCASSATGTGTTEAFFGQGTRLTVV.

This clone was detected once. The CDR3 protein is CASSYARDRGYEQYF. CDR3 in DNA: TGTGCCAGCAGTTACGCCCGGGACAGGGGTTACGAGCAGTACTTC. The chain recombines TRBV6-5 with TRBJ2-7, with 10 positions matching TRBD1. Germline loops: CDR1 MNHEY, CDR2 SVGAGI. The CDR3 consists of 15 residues. The junction had 5 bases not matched to a gene; V was cut back by 2 bases and J by 4 bases.

The chain combines TRBV19 with TRBJ1-2, with a possible D match to TRBD1 (5 bases). This CDR3 is built from 14 residues. V was clipped by 7 bases and J by 8 bases, with 20 bases between them. The germline gives CDR1 LNHDA, CDR2 SQIVND (reference sequence). In nucleotides, the CDR3 is TGTGCCAGTACCTCAGGAAGGGGTACGGACGGCTACACCTTC. Translated: CASTSGRGTDGYTF.

The V and J genes are TRBV7-2 and TRBJ2-1; 14 bases agree with TRBD2. V was pared by 5 bases and J by 8 bases, with 11 bases of the junction left unmatched. This CDR3 contains 17 residues. The V gene's germline CDR1 is SGHTA and CDR2 FQGNSA. In nucleotides, the CDR3 is TGTGCCAGCAGCAGACGACTAGCGGGGGGGCCCTTGGATGAGCAGTTCTTC. Translation: CASSRRLAGGPLDEQFF.

In this sample, this clone turned up a few times. This chain connects TRBV7-2 to TRBJ1-6; no clear D. Trimming stripped 1 base from V and 7 bases from J, with 8 bases between. CDR1 is SGHTA and CDR2 is FQGNSA in the germline V gene. The CDR3 is 14 amino acids. The CDR3 DNA reads TGTGCCAGCAGCTTAGTTTGGCTGAATTCACCCCTCCACTTT. Translation gives CASSLVWLNSPLHF.

This chain connects TRBV3-1 (or the pseudogene TRBV3-2) to TRBJ2-2; TRBD1 is a possible D gene (7 bases). Trimming shortened V by 1 base and J by 9 bases, and 12 bases separated the two germline ends. The CDR3 consists of 14 residues. Germline assignment: CDR1 LGHDT and CDR2 YNNKEL (reference sequence). This chain's CDR3 is CASSQAGGSRELFF. CDR3 nucleotides: TGTGCCAGCAGCCAAGCAGGGGGGTCGCGGGAGCTGTTTTTT.

The chain is built from TRBV4-2 and TRBJ1-5; possibly TRBD1 for D (6 bases). V was cut by 3 bases and J by 5 bases, with 11 bases left in between. CDR1 LGHNA and CDR2 YNFKEQ come from the germline V gene. The CDR3 is made up of 14 amino acids. The CDR3 protein is CASSQQGLDQPQHF. CDR3 in DNA: TGTGCCAGCAGCCAGCAGGGGCTTGATCAGCCCCAGCATTTT.

This clone has a single count. This rearrangement joins TRBV9 to TRBJ2-5; D is perhaps TRBD2 (6 bases). CDR3 length: 18 amino acids. Trimming cost V 1 base and J 7 bases, with 26 bases left between them. Per the germline V gene, CDR1 is SGDLS and CDR2 is YYNGEE. For the CDR3, the DNA is TGTGCCAGCAGCGTAAGTTTGCGTGGAGCAGGCGCGGAGGGGACCCAGTACTTC. Its protein product is CASSVSLRGAGAEGTQYF.